The 18 T cell receptor beta chains given below trace back to one sample, sequenced in a study of glioma-infiltrating T cells after dendritic cell vaccination (dated by TCRdb to about 2016). Receptors were amplified or captured by the immunoSEQ multiplex PCR assay. TCRdb took this table from immuneACCESS and kept in-frame rearrangements with V and J called. Such tables lack part of the clones; where checked against another copy, unresolved V genes explain under half of the gap, and the rest is unexplained. In this sample the table shows some 99,000 clones, 80% of which occur a single time. 5.4% of the sample is taken by the ten largest. The meaning of the sample's time point label: after dendritic cell vaccination, including at tumor progression/relapse. The source material was blood, sampled after dendritic cell vaccination. These TCRs come from a human donor with glioblastoma.

This chain joins TRBV5-1 and TRBJ2-7; D unclear. V shed 0 bases and J shed 3 bases, with 7 bases lying between them. Germline CDR1 reads SGHRS; CDR2 reads YFSETQ. The CDR3 contains 13 residues. The CDR3 protein is CASSLAEDYEQYF. The CDR3 region has the DNA TGCGCCAGCAGCTTGGCCGAGGACTACGAGCAGTACTTC. The full variable domain, its missing parts supplied by reference TRBV5-1 and TRBJ2-7, is KAGVTQTPRYLIKTRGQQVTLSCSPISGHRSVSWYQQTPGQGLQFLFEYFSETQRNKGNFPGRFSGRQFSNSRSEMNVSTLELGDSALYLCASSLAEDYEQYFGPGTRLTVT.

The chain links TRBV7-9 to TRBJ1-3; tentatively, D is TRBD1 (6 bases). CDR1 SEHNR and CDR2 FQNEAQ come from the germline V gene (reference sequence). CDR3 length: 14 residues. Trimming stripped 4 bases from V and 4 bases from J, with 11 bases between. The CDR3, as DNA: TGTGCCAGCAGCTCTGGACAGTCCGGAAACACCATATATTTT. Translation: CASSSGQSGNTIYF.

This chain connects TRBV19 to TRBJ2-3, with D perhaps matching TRBD2 (5 bases). Trimming left V 5 bases short and J 0 bases short, with 12 bases between. In germline, CDR1 is LNHDA, CDR2 SQIVND (reference sequence). The CDR3 has 15 residues. The CDR3 is CASSLSGASTDTQYF. In DNA, the CDR3 is TGTGCCAGTAGTCTGAGCGGAGCTAGCACAGATACGCAGTATTTT.

This clone is a singleton in its sample. J is TRBJ2-1 and V is TRBV30; 10 bases line up with TRBD1. Germline CDR1 reads GTSNPN; CDR2 reads SVGIG (reference sequence). This CDR3 region has 13 residues. J lost 9 bases, V lost 1 base, and 3 bases had no gene match. The CDR3 here is CAWSAGQGIEQFF. CDR3 in DNA: TGTGCCTGGAGTGCGGGACAGGGGATTGAGCAGTTCTTC.

The chain is built from TRBV29-1 and TRBJ2-5, with D possibly being TRBD2 (6 bases). The CDR3 has 13 amino acids. The germline V and J ends were trimmed by 6 bases and 4 bases, with 15 bases remaining between them. Germline loops: CDR1 SQVTM, CDR2 ANQGSEA. DNA for the CDR3: TGCAGCGTGCATATACCCGGGGGAGAGACCCAGTACTTC. It encodes CSVHIPGGETQYF.

The V gene is TRBV28, the J gene TRBJ2-3; 8 bases align to TRBD1. The CDR3 consists of 16 residues. Looked up from germline, CDR1 is MDHEN and CDR2 is SYDVKM. J gave up 0 bases and V 5 bases, and 7 bases lay outside the gene matches. CDR3 region: CASSPYRGRSTDTQYF. DNA of the CDR3: TGTGCCAGCAGTCCTTACAGGGGGAGAAGCACAGATACGCAGTATTTT.

This sequence joins TRBV5-1 and TRBJ1-3; D may be TRBD1 (6 bases). There are 14 residues in the CDR3. Trimming cost V 5 bases and J 0 bases, with 9 bases left between them. From germline, CDR1 is SGHRS and CDR2 YFSETQ. CDR3 in amino acids: CASRQGTSGNTIYF. CDR3 nucleotides: TGCGCCAGCAGGCAGGGGACCTCTGGAAACACCATATATTTT.

The J gene is TRBJ2-2, the V gene TRBV6-6; D is unclear. V was pared by 2 bases and J by 3 bases, with 4 bases between. There are 13 residues in the CDR3. Germline CDR1 MNHNY, CDR2 SVGAGI (reference sequence). The CDR3 loop is CASSYQDTGELFF. DNA of the CDR3: TGTGCCAGCAGTTACCAGGACACCGGGGAGCTGTTTTTT.

The chain uses TRBV6-5 and TRBJ2-2; D is uncertain. CDR1 and CDR2 from the germline V gene are MNHEY and SVGAGI. This CDR3 spans 15 amino acids. The germline V and J ends were trimmed by 1 base and 4 bases, with 10 bases remaining between them. The CDR3: CASSYFGLPTGELFF. The CDR3 nucleotides are TGTGCCAGCAGTTACTTTGGGCTACCCACCGGGGAGCTGTTTTTT.

The chain employs TRBV5-4 and TRBJ1-2, with D perhaps TRBD1 (5 bases). CDR1 SGHNT and CDR2 YYREEE come from the germline V gene (reference sequence). Between the trimmed V and J ends, which lost 4 bases and 2 bases, there was a span of 15 bases. The CDR3 spans 15 residues. CDR3 loop: CASSGAWGVNYGYTF. Here the CDR3 DNA reads TGTGCCAGCAGCGGGGCCTGGGGTGTGAACTATGGCTACACCTTC.

This chain uses TRBV18 with TRBJ2-7; tentatively, D is TRBD2 (6 bases). The CDR3 totals 13 residues. Trimming removed 8 bases from V and 0 bases from J, with 11 bases in between. Germline CDR1 KGHSH, CDR2 LQKENI. CDR3 in DNA: TGTGCCAGCACCGGGACTGGCTCCTACGAGCAGTACTTC. Encoded protein: CASTGTGSYEQYF.

This sequence joins TRBV18 and TRBJ1-1; 10 positions match TRBD1. This CDR3 comprises 17 residues. After removal of 2 bases from V and 1 base from J, the junction contained 7 bases not matched to a gene. The germline CDR1 and CDR2 sequences are KGHSH and LQKENI. Written as DNA, the CDR3 is TGTGCCAGCTCACCATCGACAGGGGGCACGGGGAACACTGAAGCTTTCTTT. This codes for CASSPSTGGTGNTEAFF.

In this sample, this clone turned up a few times. V usage is TRBV6-5 and J usage is TRBJ2-1, with a tentative D call TRBD2 (5 bases). Trimming cost V 5 bases and J 4 bases, with 15 bases left between them. The germline CDR1 and CDR2 sequences are MNHEY and SVGAGI. The CDR3 covers 15 residues. CDR3 bases: TGTGCCAGCAGTCTGAGCGGAACTGGATACAATGAGCAGTTCTTC. Amino acids: CASSLSGTGYNEQFF.

This rearrangement joins TRBV6-1 to TRBJ2-1; D is perhaps TRBD2 (5 bases). Germline-derived CDR1 and CDR2 are MNHNS and SASEGT. The CDR3 has 15 residues. Trimming stripped 6 bases from V and 3 bases from J, with 15 bases between. The CDR3, as DNA: TGTGCCAGCAGCGGGCGTGTAGCGCACTACAATGAGCAGTTCTTC. It is translated as CASSGRVAHYNEQFF.

The chain links TRBV2 to TRBJ1-1, with D unresolved. The CDR3 is 13 amino acids. The V end lost 7 bases, the J end lost 3 bases, and 12 bases lay between the germline ends. Germline V gives CDR1 SNHLY, CDR2 FYNNEI. The CDR3 region has the DNA TGTGCCAGCACCATCGACACTGACACTGAAGCTTTCTTT. This gives the protein CASTIDTDTEAFF.

This rearrangement joins TRBV18 to TRBJ1-2, with D unresolved. The V gene's germline CDR1 is KGHSH and CDR2 LQKENI. The CDR3 is made up of 13 amino acids. V lost 3 bases, J lost 3 bases, and 8 bases lay in between. DNA for the CDR3: TGTGCCAGCTCACCTGGAGCTGACTATGGCTACACCTTC. This translates into CASSPGADYGYTF. Drawing the rest from reference TRBV18 and TRBJ1-2, the complete variable domain is NAGVMQNPRHLVRRRGQEARLRCSPMKGHSHVYWYRQLPEEGLKFMVYLQKENIIDESGMPKERFSAEFPKEGPSILRIQQVVRGDSAAYFCASSPGADYGYTFGSGTRLTVV.

This clone occurred once. The V call is TRBV29-1, the J call TRBJ2-5, with D possibly TRBD2 on 6 matching bases. Deletions cut 4 bases from V and 5 bases from J, with 14 bases between. CDR3 length: 13 amino acids. Germline V gene sequence: CDR1 SQVTM, CDR2 ANQGSEA. In DNA, the CDR3 is TGCAGCGTTGGAGAGGTGGGGAGGGAGACCCAGTACTTC. It codes for CSVGEVGRETQYF. The full variable domain, completed using reference TRBV29-1 and TRBJ2-5, is SAVISQKPSRDICQRGTSLTIQCQVDSQVTMMFWYRQQPGQSLTLIATANQGSEATYESGFVIDKFPISRPNLTFSTLTVSNMSPEDSSIYLCSVGEVGRETQYFGPGTRLLVL.

This clone has just a few counts. The chain uses TRBV5-6 and TRBJ2-5; TRBD1 agrees at 7 bases. Unmatched junction bases numbered 9, after V lost 4 bases and J lost 3 bases. CDR3 size: 15 residues. Per germline, CDR1 SGHDT and CDR2 YYEEEE. CDR3 protein: CASSQRQGWKETQYF. The CDR3, as DNA: TGTGCCAGCAGCCAACGACAGGGATGGAAAGAGACCCAGTACTTC.